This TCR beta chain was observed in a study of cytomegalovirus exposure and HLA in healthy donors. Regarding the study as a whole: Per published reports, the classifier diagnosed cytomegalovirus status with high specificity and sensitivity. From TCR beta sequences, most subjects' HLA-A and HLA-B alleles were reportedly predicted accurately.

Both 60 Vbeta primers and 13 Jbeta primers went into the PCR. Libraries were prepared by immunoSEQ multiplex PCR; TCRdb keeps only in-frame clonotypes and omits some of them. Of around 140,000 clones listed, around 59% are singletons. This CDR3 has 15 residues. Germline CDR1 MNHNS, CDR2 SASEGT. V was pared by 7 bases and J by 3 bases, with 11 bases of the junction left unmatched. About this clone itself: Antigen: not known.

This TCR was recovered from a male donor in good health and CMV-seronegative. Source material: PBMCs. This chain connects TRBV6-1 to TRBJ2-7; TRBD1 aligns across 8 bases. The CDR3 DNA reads TGTGCCAGCAATACTACGGACAGGGTTCTCTACGAGCAGTACTTC. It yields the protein CASNTTDRVLYEQYF.